This T cell receptor (beta chain) was identified during a study of shared clonotypes between healthy human individuals. The naive CD8 population came from CD45RO-negative cells selected for CCR7, without terminally differentiated effector memory CD45RA+ cells. The CDR3 covers 17 residues. Germline CDR1 and CDR2: SNHLY and FYNNEI. Trimming removed 1 base at V and 0 bases at J, with 13 bases between. Assay used: immunoSEQ multiplex PCR; TCRdb lists only in-frame clones, some missing. The profile covers 600,000 or so clones, with around 96% appearing a single time and 0.11% taken by the ten largest. This clone has just one count.

The receptor comes from a young woman in good health. Source material: naive CD8+ T cells sorted from blood. The chain has TRBV2 and TRBJ1-5, with TRBD1 as a possible D gene (6 bases). Written as DNA, the CDR3 is TGTGCCAGCAGTGAAGTAGTAACAGGGACTAGCAATCAGCCCCAGCATTTT. This encodes CASSEVVTGTSNQPQHF. Together with reference TRBV2 and TRBJ1-5, the CDR3 gives the full variable domain: EPEVTQTPSHQVTQMGQEVILRCVPISNHLYFYWYRQILGQKVEFLVSFYNNEISEKSEIFDDQFSVERPDGSNFTLKIRSTKLEDSAMYFCASSEVVTGTSNQPQHFGDGTRLSIL.